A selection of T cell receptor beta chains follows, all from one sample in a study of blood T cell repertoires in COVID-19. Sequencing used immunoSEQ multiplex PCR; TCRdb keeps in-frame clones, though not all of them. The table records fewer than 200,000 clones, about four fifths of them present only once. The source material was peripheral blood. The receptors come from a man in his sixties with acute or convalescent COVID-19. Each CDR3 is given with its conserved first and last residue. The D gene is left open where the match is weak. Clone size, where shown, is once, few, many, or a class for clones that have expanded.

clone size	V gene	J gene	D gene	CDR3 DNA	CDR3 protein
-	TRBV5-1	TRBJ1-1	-	TGCGCCAGCAGCTTGGGACAGACGAGGAACACTGAAGCTTTCTTT	CASSLGQTRNTEAFF
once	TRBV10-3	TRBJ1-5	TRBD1	TGTGCCATCAGTCAGGGGGAGGTATCTTATAGCAATCAGCCCCAGCATTTT	CAISQGEVSYSNQPQHF
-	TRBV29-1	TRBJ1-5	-	TGCAGCGTTGTCTGGCAGAACAATCAGCCCCAGCATTTT	CSVVWQNNQPQHF
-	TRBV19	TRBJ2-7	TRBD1	TGTGCCACCCGGGCGGACAGGGGCTCTGAAGAGCAGTACTTC	CATRADRGSEEQYF
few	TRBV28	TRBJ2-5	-	TGTGCCAGCAGACCGGGGCAGGGGGAGACCCAGTACTTC	CASRPGQGETQYF
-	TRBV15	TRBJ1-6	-	TGTGCCACCAGCAGCGGTGGTTCACCCCTCCACTTT	CATSSGGSPLHF
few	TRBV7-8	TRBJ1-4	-	TGTGCCAGCAGCTTAATGGCGGGAAATGAAAAACTGTTTTTT	CASSLMAGNEKLFF
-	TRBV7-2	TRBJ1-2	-	TGTGCCTGCAGCCGGTCAGGGGTGGTCGGCTACACCTTC	CACSRSGVVGYTF
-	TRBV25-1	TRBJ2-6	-	TGTGCCAGCAGTGAATTGCGGGTCGACGGGGCCAACGTCCTGACTTTC	CASSELRVDGANVLTF
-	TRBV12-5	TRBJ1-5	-	TGTGCTAGTGGTTCGAACAGGGTGGGTCAGCCCCAGCATTTT	CASGSNRVGQPQHF
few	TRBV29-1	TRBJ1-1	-	TGCAGCGTTGAACGGGCTTTCTTT	CSVERAFF
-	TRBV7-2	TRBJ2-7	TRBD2	TGTGCCAGCAGCTTAGCTACGCGGGGGAGGTACGAGCAGTACTTC	CASSLATRGRYEQYF
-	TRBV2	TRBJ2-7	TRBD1	TGTGCCAGCAAGACAGGGTCCCACTACGAGCAGTACTTC	CASKTGSHYEQYF
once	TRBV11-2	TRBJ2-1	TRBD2	TGTGCCAGCAGCTTAGATCGGAGGCTAGCGGGCTACAATGAGCAGTTCTTC	CASSLDRRLAGYNEQFF
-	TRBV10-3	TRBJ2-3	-	TGTGCCATCAGCCCGCGGGACCCTCAGAGGGATACGCAGTATTTT	CAISPRDPQRDTQYF
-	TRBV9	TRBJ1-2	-	TGTGCCAGCAGCGTAGAGGCAGGGTTGGGCGACTACACCTTC	CASSVEAGLGDYTF
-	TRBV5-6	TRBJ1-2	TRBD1	TGTGCCAGCAGCTTGGGGGCAGGGGGCGTCTATGGCTACACCTTC	CASSLGAGGVYGYTF
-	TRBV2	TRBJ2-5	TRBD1	TGTGCCAGCAGTGAAGGGACAGGGACGATTGACCAGTACTTC	CASSEGTGTIDQYF
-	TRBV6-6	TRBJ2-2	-	TGTGCCAGCAGGGCCGCCACGAACACCGGGGAGCTGTTTTTT	CASRAATNTGELFF
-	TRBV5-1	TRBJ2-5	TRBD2	TGCGCCAGCAGCCCGGGACTAGCGGTAGAGACCCAGTACTTC	CASSPGLAVETQYF
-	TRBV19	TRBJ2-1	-	TGTGCCAGTAGTCCCAGATCCTACAATGAGCAGTTCTTC	CASSPRSYNEQFF
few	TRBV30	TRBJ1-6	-	TGTGCCTGGAGTGAGGGGCGGGGCAGACGATCACCCCTCCACTTT	CAWSEGRGRRSPLHF
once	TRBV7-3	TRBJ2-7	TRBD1	TGTGCCAGCAGCCCGGGGACAGGGGTAAGGGGCGAGCAGTACTTC	CASSPGTGVRGEQYF
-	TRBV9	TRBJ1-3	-	TGTGCCAGCAACACCGGGCCGGGGAACGGAAACACCATATATTTT	CASNTGPGNGNTIYF
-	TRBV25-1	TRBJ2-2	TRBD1	TGTGCCAGCAGTGAAGCAGGACAGGGTGGGACCGGGGAGCTGTTTTTT	CASSEAGQGGTGELFF
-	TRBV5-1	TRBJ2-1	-	TGCGCCAGCAGGGGGCGGAGCCACAATGAGCAGTTCTTC	CASRGRSHNEQFF
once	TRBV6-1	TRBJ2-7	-	TGTGCCAGCAGTGAAGTAGCCGTCTCCTACGAGCAGTACTTC	CASSEVAVSYEQYF
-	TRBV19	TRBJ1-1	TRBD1	TGTGCCAGTAGTATGTGGGTGGGCCGGGACAGGGCGACCACTGAAGCTTTCTTT	CASSMWVGRDRATTEAFF
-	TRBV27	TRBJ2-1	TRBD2	TGTGCCAGCAGTGATCCGGGAGGGATATTTCAGGATGAGCAGTTCTTC	CASSDPGGIFQDEQFF
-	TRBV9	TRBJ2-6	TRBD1	TGTGCCAGCAGCCCGTGGGACAGGGAGACCTCTGGGGCCAACGTCCTGACTTTC	CASSPWDRETSGANVLTF
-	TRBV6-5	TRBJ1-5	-	TGTGCCAGCAGTCGGGGGTATAGCAATCAGCCCCAGCATTTT	CASSRGYSNQPQHF
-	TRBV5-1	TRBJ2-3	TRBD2	TGCGCCAGCAGCTTGACTAGCGGGAGCCCAGATACGCAGTATTTT	CASSLTSGSPDTQYF
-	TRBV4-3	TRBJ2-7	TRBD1	TGCGCCAGCAGCCAAGGACGTCCCGGGACAGGGATCTACGAGCAGTACTTC	CASSQGRPGTGIYEQYF
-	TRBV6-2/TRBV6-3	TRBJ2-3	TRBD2	TGTGCCAGCAGTCTCGGGGGAGGGGCAGATACGCAGTATTTT	CASSLGGGADTQYF
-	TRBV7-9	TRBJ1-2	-	TGTGCCAGCAGCTCGAACCCGGGTCACTATGGCTACACCTTC	CASSSNPGHYGYTF
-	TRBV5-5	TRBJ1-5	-	TGTGCCAGCAGCCTCCTGAGGAATCAGCCCCAGCATTTT	CASSLLRNQPQHF
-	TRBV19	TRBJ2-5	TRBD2	TGTGCCAGTAGCGCTAGCGGGCAAGAGACCCAGTACTTC	CASSASGQETQYF
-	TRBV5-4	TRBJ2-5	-	TGTGCCAGCGGGGGCCAGCGAAAAGAGACCCAGTACTTC	CASGGQRKETQYF
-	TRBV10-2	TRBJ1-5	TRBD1	TGCGCCAGCACAGGACAGGGAGGACAGCCCCAGCATTTT	CASTGQGGQPQHF
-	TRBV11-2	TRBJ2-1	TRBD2	TGTGCCAGCGGAGAGCGGGGGGTCTCGGATGAGCAGTTCTTC	CASGERGVSDEQFF
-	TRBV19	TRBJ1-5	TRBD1	TGTGCCAGTAGTATAGATTTAAGAGACAGGGGGTTGTATAGCAATCAGCCCCAGCATTTT	CASSIDLRDRGLYSNQPQHF
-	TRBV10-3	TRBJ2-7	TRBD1	TGTGCCATCGGCAAGGGTGGGGGGACAGGGGTATACGAGCAGTACTTC	CAIGKGGGTGVYEQYF
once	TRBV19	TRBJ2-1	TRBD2	TGTGCCAGTAGTAGACTAGCGGGAACCTACAATGAGCAGTTCTTC	CASSRLAGTYNEQFF
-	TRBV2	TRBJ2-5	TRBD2	TGTGCCAGCAGCGGGACTAGCGACCAAGAGACCCAGTACTTC	CASSGTSDQETQYF
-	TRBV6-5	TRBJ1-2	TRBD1	TGTGCCAGCAGGGAGGGACAGGGGTGGAATGGCTACACCTTC	CASREGQGWNGYTF
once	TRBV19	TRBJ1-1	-	TGTGCCAGTAGTATGTTGCAGGGGCGCGCACGTTTGAACACTGAAGCTTTCTTT	CASSMLQGRARLNTEAFF
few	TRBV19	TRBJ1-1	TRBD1	TGTGCCAGTAGTATCAAGAACAGGGGGAACACTGAAGCTTTCTTT	CASSIKNRGNTEAFF
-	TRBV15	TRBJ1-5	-	TGTGCCACCAGCAGAGATTCCGGGGGGAATCAGCCCCAGCATTTT	CATSRDSGGNQPQHF
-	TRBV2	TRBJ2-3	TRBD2	TGTGCCAGCAGTGGACTAGCGGCAGATACGCAGTATTTT	CASSGLAADTQYF
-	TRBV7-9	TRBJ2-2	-	TGTGCCAGCAGCTTAGCTTTAATTACAGAACACACCGGGGAGCTGTTTTTT	CASSLALITEHTGELFF
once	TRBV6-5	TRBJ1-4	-	TGTGCCAGCAGTAAACTGGGAGGATATGAAAAACTGTTTTTT	CASSKLGGYEKLFF